This T cell receptor (beta chain) was identified during a study of OX40 agonist ivuxolimab in advanced cancers. Here immunoSEQ multiplex PCR was the method, and the copy in TCRdb shows in-frame clones only, minus some. Among some 82,000 clones, 85% to 95% were seen once, and the ten largest hold 8% to 13%. CDR3 size: 13 residues. Germline loops: CDR1 SQVTM, CDR2 ANQGSEA. V dropped 5 bases and J dropped 8; count of bases not matched to a gene: 8. The sample was CD4+ or CD8+ T cells sorted from blood, taken in a trial of the OX40 agonist ivuxolimab. The clonotype originates from an adult with an advanced solid tumor such as melanoma, head and neck, liver or kidney cancer. The V call is TRBV29-1, the J call TRBJ1-3; 8 nucleotides agree with TRBD1. In nucleotides, the CDR3 is TGCAGCGTTACCGGACAGGGTCGGGACACCATATATTTT. It is translated as CSVTGQGRDTIYF.